The following is a T cell receptor beta chain sequence with its context. Its antigen is not known. The study ran its PCR with 60 Vbeta and 13 Jbeta primers. Some clones are missing from TCRdb's copy, which holds only in-frame ones; the method was immunoSEQ multiplex PCR. The data show 130,000 to 150,000 clones, with about 75% seen just once and approximately 4.3% held by the top ten. The source of the sample is a study of cytomegalovirus exposure and HLA in healthy donors. General study points: The study put 150 to 200 TCR beta chains on its list as cytomegalovirus-associated.

The source is a man between 60 and 75 years old in good health and CMV-seronegative. Material: PBMCs.

CDR3 sequence: CASSESLQGGTQYF. The CDR3 DNA follows: TGTGCCAGCAGTGAGTCTCTGCAGGGTGGGACCCAGTACTTC. The chain has TRBV2 and TRBJ2-5, with a possible D match to TRBD1 (5 bases). CDR1 and CDR2 from the germline V gene are SNHLY and FYNNEI. CDR3 length: 14 amino acids. Trimming shortened V by 3 bases and J by 7 bases, and 15 bases separated the two germline ends.